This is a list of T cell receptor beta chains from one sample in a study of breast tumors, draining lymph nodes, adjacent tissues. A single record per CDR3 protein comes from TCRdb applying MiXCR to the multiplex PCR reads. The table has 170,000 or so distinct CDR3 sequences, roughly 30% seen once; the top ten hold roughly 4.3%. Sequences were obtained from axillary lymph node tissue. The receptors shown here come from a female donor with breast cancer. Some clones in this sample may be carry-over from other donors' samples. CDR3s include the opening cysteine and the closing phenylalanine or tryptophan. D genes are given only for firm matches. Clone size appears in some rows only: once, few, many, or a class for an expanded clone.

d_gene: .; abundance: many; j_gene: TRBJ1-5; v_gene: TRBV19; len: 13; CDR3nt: TGTGCCAGTAGTATTGTCCACAATCAGCCCCAGCATTTT; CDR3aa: CASSIVHNQPQHF
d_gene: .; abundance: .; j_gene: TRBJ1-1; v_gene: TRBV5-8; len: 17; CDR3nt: TGTGCCAGCAGCTGGATCCCCGGGACACTAGAGGACGCTGAAGCTTTCTTT; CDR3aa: CASSWIPGTLEDAEAFF
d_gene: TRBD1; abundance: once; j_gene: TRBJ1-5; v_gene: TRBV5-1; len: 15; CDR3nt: TGCGCCAGCAGCTGGGACAGGGGTGTAGGTCAGCCCCAGCATTTT; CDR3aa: CASSWDRGVGQPQHF
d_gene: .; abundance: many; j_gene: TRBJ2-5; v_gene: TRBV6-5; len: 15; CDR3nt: TGTGCCAGCAGCCTGGAACAGGCGGGACAAGAGACCCAGTACTTC; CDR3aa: CASSLEQAGQETQYF
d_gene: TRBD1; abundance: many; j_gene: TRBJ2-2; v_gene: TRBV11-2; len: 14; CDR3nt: TGTGCCAGCAGTCTCAGGGGGCAACCCGGGGAGCTGTTTTTT; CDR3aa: CASSLRGQPGELFF
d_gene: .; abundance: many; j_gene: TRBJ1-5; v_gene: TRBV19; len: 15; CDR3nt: TGTGCCAGTAGCGGGGCCCGGGACACAAATCAGCCCCAGCATTTT; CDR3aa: CASSGARDTNQPQHF
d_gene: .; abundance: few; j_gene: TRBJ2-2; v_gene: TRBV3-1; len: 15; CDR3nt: TGTGCCAGCAGCCCCGGGACTCCAGGGACCGGGGAGCTGTTTTTT; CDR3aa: CASSPGTPGTGELFF
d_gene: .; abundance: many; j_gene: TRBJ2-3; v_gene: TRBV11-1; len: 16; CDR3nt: TGTGCCAGCAGCTTGAAGTCTAGGCGCCCCACAGATACGCAGTATTTT; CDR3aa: CASSLKSRRPTDTQYF
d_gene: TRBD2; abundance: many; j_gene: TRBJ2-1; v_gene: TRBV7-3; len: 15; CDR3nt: TGTGCCAGCAGCTGGGTAGCGGGGGGTTACAATGAGCAGTTCTTC; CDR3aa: CASSWVAGGYNEQFF
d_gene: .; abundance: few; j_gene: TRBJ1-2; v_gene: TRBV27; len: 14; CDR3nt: TGTGCCAGCAGTCCCCAGTATGTTAACTATGGCTACACCTTC; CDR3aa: CASSPQYVNYGYTF
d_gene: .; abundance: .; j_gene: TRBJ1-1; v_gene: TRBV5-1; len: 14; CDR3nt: TGCGCCAGCAGCTTCGACAGAAGGAACACTGAAGCTTTCTTT; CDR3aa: CASSFDRRNTEAFF
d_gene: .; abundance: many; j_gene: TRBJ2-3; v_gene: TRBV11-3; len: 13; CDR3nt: TGTGCCAGCAACTCTTATTCCTCAGATACGCAGTATTTT; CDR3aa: CASNSYSSDTQYF
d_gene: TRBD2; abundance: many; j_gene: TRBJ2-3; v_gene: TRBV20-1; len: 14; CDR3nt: TGCAGTGCTAGAGTTCGCGGGAGTGGAGATACGCAGTATTTT; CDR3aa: CSARVRGSGDTQYF
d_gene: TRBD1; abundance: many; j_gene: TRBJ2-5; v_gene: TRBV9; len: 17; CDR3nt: TGTGCCAGCAGCGTAGGGGGGGACAGGGGGTTCCAAGAGACCCAGTACTTC; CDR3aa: CASSVGGDRGFQETQYF
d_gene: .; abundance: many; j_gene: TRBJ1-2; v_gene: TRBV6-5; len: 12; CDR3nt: TGTGCCAGCACGACCCTGAACTATGGCTACACCTTC; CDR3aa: CASTTLNYGYTF
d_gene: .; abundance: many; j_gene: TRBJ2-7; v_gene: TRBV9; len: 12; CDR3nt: TGTGCCAGCAGCGCCACAGAATACGAGCAGTACTTC; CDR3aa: CASSATEYEQYF
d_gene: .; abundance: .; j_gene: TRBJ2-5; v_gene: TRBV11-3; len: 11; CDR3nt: TGTGCCAGCAGCTGGGGTTCGACCCAGTACTTC; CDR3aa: CASSWGSTQYF
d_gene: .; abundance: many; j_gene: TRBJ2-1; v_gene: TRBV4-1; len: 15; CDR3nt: TGCGCCAGCAGCCAGTCGGGGCCTCTCTCTCCTGAGCAGTTCTTC; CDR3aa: CASSQSGPLSPEQFF
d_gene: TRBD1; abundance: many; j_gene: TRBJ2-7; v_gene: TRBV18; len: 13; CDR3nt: TGTGCCAGCTCCCTGACAGGGGATAACGAGCAGTACTTC; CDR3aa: CASSLTGDNEQYF
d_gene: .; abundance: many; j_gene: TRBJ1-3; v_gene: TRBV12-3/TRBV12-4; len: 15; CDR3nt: TGTGCCAGCAATCAAGTTATTAACTCTGGAAACACCATATATTTT; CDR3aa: CASNQVINSGNTIYF